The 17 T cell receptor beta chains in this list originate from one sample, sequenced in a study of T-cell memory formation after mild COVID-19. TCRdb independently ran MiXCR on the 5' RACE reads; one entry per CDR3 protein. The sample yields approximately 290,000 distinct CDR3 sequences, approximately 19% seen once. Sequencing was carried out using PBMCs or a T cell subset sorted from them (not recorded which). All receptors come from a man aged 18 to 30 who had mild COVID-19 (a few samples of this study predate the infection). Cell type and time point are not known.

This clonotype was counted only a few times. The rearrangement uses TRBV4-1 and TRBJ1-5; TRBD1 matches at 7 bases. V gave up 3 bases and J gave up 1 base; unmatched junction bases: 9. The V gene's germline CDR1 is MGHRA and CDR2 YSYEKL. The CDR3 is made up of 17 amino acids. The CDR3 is CASSQRPGQLSNQPQHF. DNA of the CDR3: TGCGCCAGCAGCCAGAGGCCGGGACAGTTGAGCAATCAGCCCCAGCATTTT.

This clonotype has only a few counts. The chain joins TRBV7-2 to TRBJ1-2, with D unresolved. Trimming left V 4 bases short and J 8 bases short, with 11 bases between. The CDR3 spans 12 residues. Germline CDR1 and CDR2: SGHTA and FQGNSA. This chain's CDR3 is CASSSPGRGYTF. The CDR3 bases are TGTGCCAGCAGCTCCCCGGGGAGGGGCTACACCTTC.

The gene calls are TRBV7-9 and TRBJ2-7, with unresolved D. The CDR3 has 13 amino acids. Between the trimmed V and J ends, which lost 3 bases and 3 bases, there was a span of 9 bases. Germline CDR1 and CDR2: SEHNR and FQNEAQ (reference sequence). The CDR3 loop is CASSFDTIYEQYV. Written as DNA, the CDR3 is TGTGCCAGCAGCTTCGACACCATCTACGAGCAGTACGTC.

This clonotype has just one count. CDR3 DNA sequence: TGTGCCAGCAGCTTAGATCTCTATCAGCCCCAGCATTTT. Amino acid sequence: CASSLDLYQPQHF. This chain links TRBV7-2 with TRBJ1-5, with D unresolved. The CDR3 totals 13 residues. Per germline, CDR1 SGHTA and CDR2 FQGNSA. V was trimmed by 1 base and J by 5 bases, leaving 6 bases between them.

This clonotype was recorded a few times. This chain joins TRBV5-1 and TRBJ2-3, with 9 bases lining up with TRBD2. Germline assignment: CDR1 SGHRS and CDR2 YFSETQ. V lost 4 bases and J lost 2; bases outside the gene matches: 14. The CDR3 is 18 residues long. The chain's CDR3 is CASSTSSFSGGNTDTQYF. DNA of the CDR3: TGCGCCAGCAGCACCAGTTCGTTTAGCGGGGGAAACACAGATACGCAGTATTTT.

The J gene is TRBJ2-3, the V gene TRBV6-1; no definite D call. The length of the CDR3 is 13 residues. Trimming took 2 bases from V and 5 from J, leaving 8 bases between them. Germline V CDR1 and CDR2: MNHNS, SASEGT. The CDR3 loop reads CASSEWEGDTQYF. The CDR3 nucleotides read TGTGCCAGCAGTGAATGGGAAGGAGATACGCAGTATTTT.

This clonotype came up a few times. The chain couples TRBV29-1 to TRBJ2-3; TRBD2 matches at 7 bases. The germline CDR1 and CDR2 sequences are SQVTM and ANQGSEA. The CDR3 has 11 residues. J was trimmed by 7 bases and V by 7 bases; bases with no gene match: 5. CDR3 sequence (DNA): TGCAGCGCCGGGGGGATCAATACGCAGTATTTT. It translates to CSAGGINTQYF.

The chain's CDR3 is CASSLGQGADEQYV. CDR3 in DNA: TGCGCCAGCAGCTTGGGACAGGGGGCAGACGAGCAGTACGTC. The chain employs TRBV5-1 and TRBJ2-7; 10 positions agree with TRBD1. CDR3 length equals 14 residues. Germline loops: CDR1 SGHRS, CDR2 YFSETQ. Unmatched junction bases numbered 2, after V lost 0 bases and J lost 5 bases.

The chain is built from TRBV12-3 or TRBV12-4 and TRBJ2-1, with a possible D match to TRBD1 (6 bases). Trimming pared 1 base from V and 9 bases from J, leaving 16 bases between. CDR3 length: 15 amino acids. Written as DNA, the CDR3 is TGTGCCAGCAGTTTAGGACAGGCTGGGCCAATTGAGCAGTTCTTC. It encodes CASSLGQAGPIEQFF.

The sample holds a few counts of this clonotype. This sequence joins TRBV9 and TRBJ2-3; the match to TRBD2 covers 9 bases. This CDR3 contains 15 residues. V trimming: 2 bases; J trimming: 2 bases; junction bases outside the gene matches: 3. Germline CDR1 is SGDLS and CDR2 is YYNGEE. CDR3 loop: CASSVSGGYTDTQYF. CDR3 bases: TGTGCCAGCAGCGTGAGCGGGGGGTACACAGATACGCAGTATTTT.

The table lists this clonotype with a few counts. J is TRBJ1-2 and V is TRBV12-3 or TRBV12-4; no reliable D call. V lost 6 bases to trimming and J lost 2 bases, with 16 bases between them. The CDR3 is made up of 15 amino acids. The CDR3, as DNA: TGTGCCAGCAGCCTCTGGCGGGGAGAAAACTATGGCTACACCTTC. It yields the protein CASSLWRGENYGYTF.

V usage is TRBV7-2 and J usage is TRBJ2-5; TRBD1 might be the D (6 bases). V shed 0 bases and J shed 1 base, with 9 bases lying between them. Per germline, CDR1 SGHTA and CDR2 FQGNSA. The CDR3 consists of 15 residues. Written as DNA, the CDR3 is TGTGCCAGCAGCTTAGCGGGGGCCTTCCAAGAGACCCAGTACTTC. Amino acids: CASSLAGAFQETQYF.

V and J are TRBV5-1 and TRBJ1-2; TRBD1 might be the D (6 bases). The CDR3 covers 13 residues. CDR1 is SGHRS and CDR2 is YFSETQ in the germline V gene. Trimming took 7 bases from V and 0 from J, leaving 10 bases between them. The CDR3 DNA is TGCGCCAGCGGTTCAGGGGCTAACTATGGCTACACCTTC. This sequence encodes CASGSGANYGYTF.

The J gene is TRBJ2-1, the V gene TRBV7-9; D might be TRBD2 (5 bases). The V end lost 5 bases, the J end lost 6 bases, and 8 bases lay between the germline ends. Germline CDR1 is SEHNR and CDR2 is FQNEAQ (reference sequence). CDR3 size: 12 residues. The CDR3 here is CASSREGNEQFF. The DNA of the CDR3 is TGTGCCAGCAGCCGCGAGGGCAATGAGCAGTTCTTC.

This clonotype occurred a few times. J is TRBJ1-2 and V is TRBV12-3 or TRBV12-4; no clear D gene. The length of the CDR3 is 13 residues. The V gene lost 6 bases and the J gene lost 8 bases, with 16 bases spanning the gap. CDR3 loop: CASRETDVGGYTF. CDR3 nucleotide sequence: TGTGCCAGCAGGGAAACGGACGTCGGGGGCTACACCTTC.

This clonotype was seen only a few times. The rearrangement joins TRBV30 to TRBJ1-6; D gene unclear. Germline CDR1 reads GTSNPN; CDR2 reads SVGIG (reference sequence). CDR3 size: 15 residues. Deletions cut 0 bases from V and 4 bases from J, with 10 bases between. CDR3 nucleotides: TGTGCCTGGAGTGTTGGACGGACTTATAATTCACCCCTCCACTTT. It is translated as CAWSVGRTYNSPLHF. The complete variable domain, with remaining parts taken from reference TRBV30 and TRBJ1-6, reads SQTIHQWPATLVQPVGSPLSLECTVEGTSNPNLYWYRQAAGRGLQLLFYSVGIGQISSEVPQNLSASRPQDRQFILSSKKLLLSDSGFYLCAWSVGRTYNSPLHFGNGTRLTVT.

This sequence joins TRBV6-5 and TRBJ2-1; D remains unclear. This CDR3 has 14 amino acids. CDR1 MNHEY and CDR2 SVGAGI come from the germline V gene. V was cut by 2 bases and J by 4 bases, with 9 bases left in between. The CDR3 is CASSYVGGYNEQFF. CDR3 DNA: TGTGCCAGCAGTTACGTCGGCGGATACAATGAGCAGTTCTTC.